Described below is a single T cell receptor (beta chain) sequence and its context. What it binds is unknown. These data come from a study of OX40 agonist ivuxolimab in advanced cancers. Using immunoSEQ multiplex PCR, the repertoire was profiled, and TCRdb retains in-frame clones only, with some absent. The sample lists roughly 75,000 clones; just over 85% were seen once. Germline V lookup: CDR1 SGDLS, CDR2 YYNGEE. Trimming pared 3 bases from V and 3 bases from J, leaving 6 bases between. The CDR3 consists of 13 residues. The study, taken as a whole, reports: Nonresponders included some who also had low normalized T-cell clonal expansion.

Exclusion applied to patients with autoimmune disease history or systemic immunosuppression. V is TRBV9 and J is TRBJ2-2; D might be TRBD1 (6 bases). The source was CD4+ or CD8+ T cells sorted from blood, collected in a trial of the OX40 agonist ivuxolimab. This sequence originates from an adult with an advanced solid tumor such as melanoma, head and neck, liver or kidney cancer. CDR3 in DNA: TGTGCCAGCAGCGCAGGGGACACCGGGGAGCTGTTTTTT. Translated: CASSAGDTGELFF.